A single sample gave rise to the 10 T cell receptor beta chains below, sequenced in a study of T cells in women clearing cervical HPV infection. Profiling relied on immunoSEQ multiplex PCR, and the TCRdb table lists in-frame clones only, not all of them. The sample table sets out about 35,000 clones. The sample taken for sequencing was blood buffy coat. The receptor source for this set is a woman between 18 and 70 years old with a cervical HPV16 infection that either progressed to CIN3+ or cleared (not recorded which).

The CDR3 loop is CSARDPQGKGSYEQYF. Incomplete CDR3 DNA: TGCAGTGCTAGAGATCCACAGGGCAAAGGATCCTACGAG. The chain combines TRBV20-1 with TRBJ2-7; D is possibly TRBD1 (6 bases). Coverage ceases 3 residues before the CDR3 finishes, and the germline J gene fills in the end. CDR1 and CDR2 from the germline V gene are DFQATT and SNEGSKA (reference sequence). Deletions cut 0 bases from V and 1 base from J, with 16 bases between. The CDR3 spans 16 residues.

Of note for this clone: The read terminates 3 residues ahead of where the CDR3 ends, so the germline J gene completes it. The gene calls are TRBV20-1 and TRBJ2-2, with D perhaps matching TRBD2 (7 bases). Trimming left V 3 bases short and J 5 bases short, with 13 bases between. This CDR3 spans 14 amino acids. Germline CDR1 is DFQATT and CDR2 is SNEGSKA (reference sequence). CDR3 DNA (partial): TGCAGTGCTAGTGTGGGGGGGCTAACCGGGGAG. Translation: CSASVGGLTGE. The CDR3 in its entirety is CSASVGGLTGELFF.

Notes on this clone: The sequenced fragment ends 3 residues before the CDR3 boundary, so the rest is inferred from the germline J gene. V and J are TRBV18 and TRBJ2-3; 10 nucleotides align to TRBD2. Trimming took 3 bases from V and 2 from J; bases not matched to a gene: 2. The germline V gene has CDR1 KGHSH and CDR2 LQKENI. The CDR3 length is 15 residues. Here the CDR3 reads CASSPTSGSTDTQYF. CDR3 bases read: TGTGCCAGCTCACCGACTAGCGGGTCCACAGATACG. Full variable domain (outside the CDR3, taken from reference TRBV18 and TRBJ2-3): NAGVMQNPRHLVRRRGQEARLRCSPMKGHSHVYWYRQLPEEGLKFMVYLQKENIIDESGMPKERFSAEFPKEGPSILRIQQVVRGDSAAYFCASSPTSGSTDTQYFGPGTRLTVL.

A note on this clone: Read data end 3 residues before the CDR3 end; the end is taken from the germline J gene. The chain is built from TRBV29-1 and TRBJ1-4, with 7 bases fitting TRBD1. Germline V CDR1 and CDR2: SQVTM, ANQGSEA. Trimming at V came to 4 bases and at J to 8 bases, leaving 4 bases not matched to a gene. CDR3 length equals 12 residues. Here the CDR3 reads CSVGDSREKLFF. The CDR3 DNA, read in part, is TGCAGCGTTGGGGACAGTAGGGAAAAA.

The CDR3 protein is CASSVQTGARDEQYF. Partial CDR3 DNA: TGTGCCAGTAGTGTACAAACAGGGGCTCGGGACGAG. V and J are TRBV19 and TRBJ2-7; TRBD1 matches 7 bases. The CDR3 extends 3 residues past the end of the read, so its final part is completed from the germline J gene. Germline V lookup: CDR1 LNHDA, CDR2 SQIVND (reference sequence). The CDR3 consists of 15 residues. The trim removed 5 bases at V and 5 bases at J, leaving 12 bases unmatched. The full variable domain, completed using reference TRBV19 and TRBJ2-7, is DGGITQSPKYLFRKEGQNVTLSCEQNLNHDAMYWYRQDPGQGLRLIYYSQIVNDFQKGDIAEGYSVSREKKESFPLTVTSAQKNPTAFYLCASSVQTGARDEQYFGPGTRLTVT.

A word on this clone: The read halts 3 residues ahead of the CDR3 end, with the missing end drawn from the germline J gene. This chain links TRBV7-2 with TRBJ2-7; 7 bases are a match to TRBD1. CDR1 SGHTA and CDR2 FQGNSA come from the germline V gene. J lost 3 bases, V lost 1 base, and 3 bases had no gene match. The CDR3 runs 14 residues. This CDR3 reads CASSLGRQGYEQYF. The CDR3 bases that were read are TGTGCCAGCAGCTTAGGTCGACAGGGCTACGAG. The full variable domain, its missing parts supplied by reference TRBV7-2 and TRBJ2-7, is GAGVSQSPSNKVTEKGKDVELRCDPISGHTALYWYRQSLGQGLEFLIYFQGNSAPDKSGLPSDRFSAERTGGSVSTLTIQRTQQEDSAVYLCASSLGRQGYEQYFGPGTRLTVT.

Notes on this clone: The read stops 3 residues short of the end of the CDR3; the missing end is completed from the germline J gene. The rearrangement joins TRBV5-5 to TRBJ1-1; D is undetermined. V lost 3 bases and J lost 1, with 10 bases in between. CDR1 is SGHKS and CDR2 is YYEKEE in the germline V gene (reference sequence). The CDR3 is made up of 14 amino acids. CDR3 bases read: TGTGCCAGCAGCTGGGCGCCGGCGAACACTGAA. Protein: CASSWAPANTE. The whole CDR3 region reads CASSWAPANTEAFF.

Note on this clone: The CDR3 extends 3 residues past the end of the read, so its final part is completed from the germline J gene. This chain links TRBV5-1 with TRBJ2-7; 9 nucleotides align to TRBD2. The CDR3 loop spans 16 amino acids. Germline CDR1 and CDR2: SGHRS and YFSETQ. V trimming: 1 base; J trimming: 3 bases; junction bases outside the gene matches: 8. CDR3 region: CASSLLGGRAIYEQYF. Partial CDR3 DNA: TGCGCCAGCAGCTTGTTGGGCGGGAGGGCCATCTACGAG.

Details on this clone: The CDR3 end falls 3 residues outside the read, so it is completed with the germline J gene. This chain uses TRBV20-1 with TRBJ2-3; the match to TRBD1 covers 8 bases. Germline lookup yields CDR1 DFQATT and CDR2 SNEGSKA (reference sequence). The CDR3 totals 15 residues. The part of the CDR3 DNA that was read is TGCAGTGCCACGACAGGGGCCGGGGGATATCAGCCG. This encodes CSATTGAGGYQP. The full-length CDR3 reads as CSATTGAGGYQPQYF.

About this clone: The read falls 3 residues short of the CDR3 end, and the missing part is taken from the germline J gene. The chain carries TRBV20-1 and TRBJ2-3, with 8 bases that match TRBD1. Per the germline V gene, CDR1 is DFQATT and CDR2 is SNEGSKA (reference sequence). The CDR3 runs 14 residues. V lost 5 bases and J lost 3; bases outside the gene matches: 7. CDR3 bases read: TGCAGTGCTCGTACAGGGGGGATGACAGATACG. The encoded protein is CSARTGGMTDT. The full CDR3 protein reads CSARTGGMTDTQYF.